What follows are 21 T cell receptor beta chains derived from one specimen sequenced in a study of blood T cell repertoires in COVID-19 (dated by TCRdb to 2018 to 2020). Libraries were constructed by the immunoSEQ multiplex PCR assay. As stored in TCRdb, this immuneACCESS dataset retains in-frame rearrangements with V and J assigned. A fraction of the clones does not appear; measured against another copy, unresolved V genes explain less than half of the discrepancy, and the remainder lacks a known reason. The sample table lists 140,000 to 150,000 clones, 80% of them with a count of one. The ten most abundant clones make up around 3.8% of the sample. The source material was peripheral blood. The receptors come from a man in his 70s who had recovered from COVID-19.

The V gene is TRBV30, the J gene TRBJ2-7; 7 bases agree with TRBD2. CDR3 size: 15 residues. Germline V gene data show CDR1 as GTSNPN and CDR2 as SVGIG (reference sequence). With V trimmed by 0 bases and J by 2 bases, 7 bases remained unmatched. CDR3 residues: CAWSVRASGPYEQYF. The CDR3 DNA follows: TGTGCCTGGAGTGTGAGGGCTAGCGGCCCCTACGAGCAGTACTTC.

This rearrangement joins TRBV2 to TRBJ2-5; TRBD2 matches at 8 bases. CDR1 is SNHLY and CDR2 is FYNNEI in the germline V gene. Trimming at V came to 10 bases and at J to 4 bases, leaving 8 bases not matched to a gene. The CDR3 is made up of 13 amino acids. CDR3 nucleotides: TGTGCCAACGGGCCGGGACTAGGAGAGACCCAGTACTTC. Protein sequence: CANGPGLGETQYF.

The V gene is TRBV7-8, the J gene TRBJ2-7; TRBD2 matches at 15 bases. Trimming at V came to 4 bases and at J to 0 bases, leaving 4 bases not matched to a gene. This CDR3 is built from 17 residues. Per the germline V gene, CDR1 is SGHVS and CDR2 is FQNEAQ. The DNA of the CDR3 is TGTGCCAGCAGCTCGGGACTAGCGGGAGGCCCCTCCTACGAGCAGTACTTC. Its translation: CASSSGLAGGPSYEQYF.

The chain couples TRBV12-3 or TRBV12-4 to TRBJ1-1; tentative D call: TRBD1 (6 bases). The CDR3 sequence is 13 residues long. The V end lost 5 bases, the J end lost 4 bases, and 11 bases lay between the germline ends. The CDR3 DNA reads TGTGCCAGCAGTGCATACAGGGTCACTGAAGCTTTCTTT. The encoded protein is CASSAYRVTEAFF.

The CDR3 DNA reads as TGTGCCTGGAGCGTCACCGGGGAGCTGTTTTTT. Translated, it gives CAWSVTGELFF. The V and J genes are TRBV30 and TRBJ2-2; no clear D gene. From germline, CDR1 is GTSNPN and CDR2 SVGIG (reference sequence). V lost 3 bases, J lost 4 bases, and 3 bases lay in between. The CDR3 runs to 11 residues.

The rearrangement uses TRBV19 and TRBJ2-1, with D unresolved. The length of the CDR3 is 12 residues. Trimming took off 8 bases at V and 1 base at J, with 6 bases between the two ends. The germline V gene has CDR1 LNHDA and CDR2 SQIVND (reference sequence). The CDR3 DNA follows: TGTGCCAGTGCCGGGTCCTACAATGAGCAGTTCTTC. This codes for CASAGSYNEQFF.

Written as DNA, the CDR3 is TGTGCCTGGAGTCCGGAGACAGGCGGAGAGACCCAGTACTTC. Residues: CAWSPETGGETQYF. The chain uses TRBV30 and TRBJ2-5; D perhaps matches TRBD1 (6 bases). Per the germline V gene, CDR1 is GTSNPN and CDR2 is SVGIG (reference sequence). V was pared by 2 bases and J by 4 bases, with 14 bases between. The length of the CDR3 is 14 residues.

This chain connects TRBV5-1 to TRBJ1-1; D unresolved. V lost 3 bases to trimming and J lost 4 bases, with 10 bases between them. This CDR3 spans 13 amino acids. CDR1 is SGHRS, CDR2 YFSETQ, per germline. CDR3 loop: CASSYVEGTEAFF. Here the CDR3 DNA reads TGCGCCAGCAGCTACGTCGAGGGCACTGAAGCTTTCTTT.

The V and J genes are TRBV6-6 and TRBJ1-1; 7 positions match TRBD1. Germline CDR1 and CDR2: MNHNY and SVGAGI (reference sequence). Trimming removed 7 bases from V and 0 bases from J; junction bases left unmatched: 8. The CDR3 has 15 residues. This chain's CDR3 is CASISGGGVNTEAFF. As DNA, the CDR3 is TGTGCCAGCATCTCCGGAGGGGGCGTGAACACTGAAGCTTTCTTT.

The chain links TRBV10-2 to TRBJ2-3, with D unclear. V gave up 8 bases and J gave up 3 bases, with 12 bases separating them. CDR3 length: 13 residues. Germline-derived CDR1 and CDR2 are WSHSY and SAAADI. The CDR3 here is CASCTSATDTQYF. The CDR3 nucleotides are TGCGCCAGCTGCACCTCCGCGACAGATACGCAGTATTTT.

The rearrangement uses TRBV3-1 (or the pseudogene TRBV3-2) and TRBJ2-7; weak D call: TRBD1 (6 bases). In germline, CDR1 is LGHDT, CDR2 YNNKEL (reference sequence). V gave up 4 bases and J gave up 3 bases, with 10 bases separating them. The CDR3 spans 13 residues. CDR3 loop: CASSLGQHYEQYF. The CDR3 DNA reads TGTGCCAGCAGCCTCGGACAGCACTACGAGCAGTACTTC.

CDR3 sequence reads: CASKLAGGFTDTQYF. For the CDR3, the DNA is TGTGCCAGCAAACTAGCGGGAGGTTTCACAGATACGCAGTATTTT. The chain recombines TRBV2 with TRBJ2-3; 12 bases are a match to TRBD2. This CDR3 has 15 residues. Germline CDR1 reads SNHLY; CDR2 reads FYNNEI. Germline trimming cut 7 bases from V and 2 bases from J; bases unmatched to any gene: 4.

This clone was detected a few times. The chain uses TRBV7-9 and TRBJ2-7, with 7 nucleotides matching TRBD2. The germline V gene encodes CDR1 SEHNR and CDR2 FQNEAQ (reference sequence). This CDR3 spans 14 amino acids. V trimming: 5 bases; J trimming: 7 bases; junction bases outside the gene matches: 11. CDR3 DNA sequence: TGTGCCAGCAGCCCCCACGGACTAGATGGAGAGCAGTACTTC. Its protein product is CASSPHGLDGEQYF. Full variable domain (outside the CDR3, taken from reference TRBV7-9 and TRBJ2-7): DTGVSQNPRHKITKRGQNVTFRCDPISEHNRLYWYRQTLGQGPEFLTYFQNEAQLEKSRLLSDRFSAERPKGSFSTLEIQRTEQGDSAMYLCASSPHGLDGEQYFGPGTRLTVT.

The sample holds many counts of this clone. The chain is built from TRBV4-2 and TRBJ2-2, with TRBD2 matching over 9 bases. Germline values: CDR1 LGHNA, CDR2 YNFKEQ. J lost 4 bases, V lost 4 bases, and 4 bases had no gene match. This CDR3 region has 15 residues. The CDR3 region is CASSLGLAGTGELFF. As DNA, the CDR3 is TGTGCCAGCAGCCTGGGACTAGCCGGCACCGGGGAGCTGTTTTTT.

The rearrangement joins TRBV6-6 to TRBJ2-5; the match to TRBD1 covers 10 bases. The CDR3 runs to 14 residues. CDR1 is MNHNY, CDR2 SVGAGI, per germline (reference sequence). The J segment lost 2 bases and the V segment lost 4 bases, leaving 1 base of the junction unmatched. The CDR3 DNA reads TGTGCCAGCAGTTCGGGACAGGGGCAAGAGACCCAGTACTTC. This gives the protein CASSSGQGQETQYF.

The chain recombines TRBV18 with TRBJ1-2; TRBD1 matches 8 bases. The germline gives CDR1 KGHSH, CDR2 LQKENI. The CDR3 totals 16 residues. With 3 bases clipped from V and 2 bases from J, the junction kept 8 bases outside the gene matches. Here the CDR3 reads CASSPLPGQANYGYTF. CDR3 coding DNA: TGTGCCAGCTCACCGCTGCCGGGACAGGCCAACTATGGCTACACCTTC.

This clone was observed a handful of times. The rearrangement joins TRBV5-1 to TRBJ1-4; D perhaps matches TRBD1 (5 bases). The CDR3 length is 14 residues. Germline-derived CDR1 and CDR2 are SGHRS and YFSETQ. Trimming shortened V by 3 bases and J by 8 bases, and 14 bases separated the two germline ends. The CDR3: CASSWGGAEEKLFF. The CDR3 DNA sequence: TGCGCCAGCAGCTGGGGGGGTGCAGAGGAAAAACTGTTTTTT. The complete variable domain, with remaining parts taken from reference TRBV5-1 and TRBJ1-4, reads KAGVTQTPRYLIKTRGQQVTLSCSPISGHRSVSWYQQTPGQGLQFLFEYFSETQRNKGNFPGRFSGRQFSNSRSEMNVSTLELGDSALYLCASSWGGAEEKLFFGSGTQLSVL.

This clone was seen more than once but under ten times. The CDR3 region has the DNA TGCGCCAGCAGCTTGGTATCCAGGGGGTTCTACGAGCAGTACTTC. It translates to CASSLVSRGFYEQYF. This sequence joins TRBV5-1 and TRBJ2-7, with TRBD1 identical over 7 bases. Trimming cost V 0 bases and J 3 bases; bases outside gene matches: 6. This CDR3 contains 15 residues. Germline CDR1 reads SGHRS; CDR2 reads YFSETQ.

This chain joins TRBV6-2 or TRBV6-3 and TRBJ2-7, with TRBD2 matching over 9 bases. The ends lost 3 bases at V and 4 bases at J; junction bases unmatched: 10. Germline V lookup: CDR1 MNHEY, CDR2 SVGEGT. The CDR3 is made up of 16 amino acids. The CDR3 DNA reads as TGTGCCAGCAGTTATACTCCTGGGACTAGCTCTTACGAGCAGTACTTC. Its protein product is CASSYTPGTSSYEQYF.

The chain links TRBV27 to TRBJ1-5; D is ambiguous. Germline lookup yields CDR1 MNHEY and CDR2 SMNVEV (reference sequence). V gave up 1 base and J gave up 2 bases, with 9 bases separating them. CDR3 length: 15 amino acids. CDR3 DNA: TGTGCCAGCAGTTTATATGCGTCTGGCAATCAGCCCCAGCATTTT. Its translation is CASSLYASGNQPQHF.

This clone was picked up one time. CDR3 nucleotide sequence: TGTGCCAGCAGCCCGCCGGGTGTTTCTGGGGCCAACGTCCTGACTTTC. As protein: CASSPPGVSGANVLTF. This sequence joins TRBV7-9 and TRBJ2-6; D is unresolved. The CDR3 length is 16 residues. From germline, CDR1 is SEHNR and CDR2 FQNEAQ (reference sequence). V lost 5 bases to trimming and J lost 1 base, with 12 bases between them.